Presented here are 26 T cell receptor beta chains from one specimen sequenced in a study of shared clonotypes between healthy human individuals (TCRdb year 2020). For the CD8 naive samples, CD45RO-negative cells were positively selected for CCR7, yielding a CD45RA+CCR7+ population from which TemRA cells were excluded. Receptor libraries were prepared by the immunoSEQ multiplex PCR assay. What TCRdb holds here is the immuneACCESS table cut down to in-frame rearrangements. Part of the clones is not present; checked against another copy, under half of the missing clones reflect an unresolved V gene, and the others are unexplained. Present in this sample are about 2 million clones, roughly 95% of which were seen just once. The top ten clonotypes cover 1% to 1.5% of the sample. Material for sequencing was naive CD8+ T cells sorted from blood. The cell subset or site label corresponds to: CD45RA+CCR7+. The source of these receptors is a young man in good health.

This clone was seen once. V and J are TRBV4-1 and TRBJ2-3, with D hard to call. Looked up from germline, CDR1 is MGHRA and CDR2 is YSYEKL. CDR3 length: 16 residues. V dropped 0 bases and J dropped 1 base, with 11 bases sitting between them. The CDR3 region has the DNA TGCGCCAGCAGCCAAGATCCCCCATCAGGCACAGATACGCAGTATTTT. Residues: CASSQDPPSGTDTQYF.

The V and J genes are TRBV5-1 and TRBJ2-2; tentative D call: TRBD1 (6 bases). The V gene's germline CDR1 is SGHRS and CDR2 YFSETQ. This CDR3 has 18 residues. Trimming stripped 4 bases from V and 5 bases from J, with 24 bases between. The CDR3 protein is CASSPPTGEYRGTGELFF. The CDR3 DNA follows: TGCGCCAGCAGCCCCCCGACTGGAGAATATAGGGGGACCGGGGAGCTGTTTTTT.

The chain employs TRBV6-6 and TRBJ2-5; TRBD1 aligns across 8 bases. Germline loops: CDR1 MNHNY, CDR2 SVGAGI (reference sequence). The CDR3 is made up of 14 amino acids. V lost 6 bases, J lost 5 bases, and 8 bases stayed unmatched. The CDR3 loop is CASSPDRVGETQYF. CDR3 in DNA: TGTGCCAGCAGCCCGGACAGGGTGGGGGAGACCCAGTACTTC.

The rearrangement uses TRBV6-5 and TRBJ2-7, with 8 bases that match TRBD1. Germline CDR1 and CDR2: MNHEY and SVGAGI. The V and J ends lost 6 bases and 7 bases, in that order; junction bases with no gene match: 11. There are 14 residues in the CDR3. CDR3 nucleotide sequence: TGTGCCAGCAGACCCCAGGGGGCCCGCGGGGAGCAGTACTTC. Its translation: CASRPQGARGEQYF.

The chain couples TRBV4-3 to TRBJ2-7, with D perhaps matching TRBD2 (6 bases). CDR1 LGHNA and CDR2 YSLEER come from the germline V gene. Trimming stripped 0 bases from V and 0 bases from J, with 12 bases between. The CDR3 spans 16 residues. DNA of the CDR3: TGCGCCAGCAGCCAAGATCGGGACTCGTTCTCCTACGAGCAGTACTTC. Translation: CASSQDRDSFSYEQYF.

The chain employs TRBV5-1 and TRBJ1-1; D possibly corresponds to TRBD1 (6 bases). The CDR3 length is 15 residues. Germline lookup yields CDR1 SGHRS and CDR2 YFSETQ. Trimming pared 0 bases from V and 0 bases from J, leaving 9 bases between. CDR3 sequence reads: CASSLEWGLNTEAFF. In nucleotides, the CDR3 is TGCGCCAGCAGCTTGGAATGGGGGCTGAACACTGAAGCTTTCTTT.

This chain links TRBV7-2 with TRBJ2-7; 8 nucleotides match TRBD2. The CDR3 is 15 amino acids. The V gene end was trimmed by 5 bases and the J gene end by 1 base; junction bases not matched to a gene: 7. Germline CDR1 is SGHTA and CDR2 is FQGNSA. In DNA, the CDR3 is TGTGCCAGCAGCGCCGCTAGCGGGTTATCCTACGAGCAGTACTTC. It specifies CASSAASGLSYEQYF.

The chain links TRBV6-1 to TRBJ1-1; D not resolved. Germline V gene lookup returns CDR1 MNHNS and CDR2 SASEGT. With 8 bases removed from V and 3 bases from J, the gap between germline ends came to 16 bases. The CDR3 length is 14 residues. CDR3 DNA sequence: TGTGCCAGCCGTCCCCCGGACGCCCACACTGAAGCTTTCTTT. Translated, it gives CASRPPDAHTEAFF.

This clone was seen a single time. This chain uses TRBV10-1 with TRBJ2-2; D is perhaps TRBD1 or TRBD2 (5 bases each). This CDR3 is built from 14 residues. Trimming shortened V by 4 bases and J by 2 bases, and 8 bases separated the two germline ends. CDR1 is WNHNN, CDR2 SYGVQD, per germline (reference sequence). CDR3 nucleotides: TGCGCCAGCAGTGCCGGGGACAACACCGGGGAGCTGTTTTTT. Translating gives CASSAGDNTGELFF.

The rearrangement uses TRBV7-9 and TRBJ1-2; perhaps TRBD1 as D (6 bases). Germline V gives CDR1 SEHNR, CDR2 FQNEAQ (reference sequence). V was pared by 0 bases and J by 6 bases, with 11 bases between. This CDR3 region has 14 residues. CDR3 sequence (DNA): TGTGCCAGCAGCTTAGCGCCGTCAGGGGATGGCTACACCTTC. Translating gives CASSLAPSGDGYTF. The full variable domain, completed using reference TRBV7-9 and TRBJ1-2, is DTGVSQNPRHKITKRGQNVTFRCDPISEHNRLYWYRQTLGQGPEFLTYFQNEAQLEKSRLLSDRFSAERPKGSFSTLEIQRTEQGDSAMYLCASSLAPSGDGYTFGSGTRLTVV.

The V call is TRBV7-9, the J call TRBJ1-2; 9 positions match TRBD1. CDR3 size: 15 residues. Germline V gene sequence: CDR1 SEHNR, CDR2 FQNEAQ (reference sequence). The trim removed 5 bases at V and 4 bases at J, leaving 8 bases unmatched. This CDR3 is CASSQGGQGVYGYTF. The CDR3, as DNA: TGTGCCAGCAGCCAAGGGGGACAGGGCGTCTATGGCTACACCTTC.

The rearrangement uses TRBV6-5 and TRBJ2-1; TRBD2 agrees at 8 bases. Germline-derived CDR1 and CDR2 are MNHEY and SVGAGI. This CDR3 region has 15 residues. Trimming took 6 bases from V and 2 from J; bases not matched to a gene: 6. CDR3 DNA sequence: TGTGCCAGCAGAGGGGAGCGGGAGCCCTACAATGAGCAGTTCTTC. Translating gives CASRGEREPYNEQFF.

Note on this clone: In the same sample, other DNA sequences code for this CDR3. The chain links TRBV6-6 to TRBJ2-7; 7 bases are a match to TRBD2. CDR3 length: 14 residues. V lost 2 bases and J lost 2; bases outside the gene matches: 3. Germline CDR1 and CDR2: MNHNY and SVGAGI (reference sequence). CDR3 nucleotides: TGTGCCAGCAGTTACGGGGGGGAAGCCTACGAGCAGTACTTC. As protein: CASSYGGEAYEQYF.

V is TRBV10-2 and J is TRBJ2-7; TRBD2 is a possible D gene (5 bases). Trimming took 3 bases from V and 5 from J, leaving 11 bases between them. CDR1 and CDR2 from the germline V gene are WSHSY and SAAADI. The CDR3 is made up of 13 amino acids. DNA for the CDR3: TGCGCCAGCAGTGAACGCGGGTCCAACGAGCAGTACTTC. Translation gives CASSERGSNEQYF.

This chain links TRBV27 with TRBJ1-4; D possibly corresponds to TRBD1 (6 bases). The CDR3 loop spans 14 amino acids. Trimming took off 3 bases at V and 8 bases at J, with 13 bases between the two ends. Germline CDR1 is MNHEY and CDR2 is SMNVEV (reference sequence). The CDR3 reads CASSFTGLDEKLFF. For the CDR3, the DNA is TGTGCCAGCAGTTTCACAGGGTTAGACGAAAAACTGTTTTTT.

This clone was observed a few times. This chain links TRBV2 with TRBJ1-3; no clear D. Germline V gene sequence: CDR1 SNHLY, CDR2 FYNNEI. V was pared by 3 bases and J by 1 base, with 16 bases between. The CDR3 consists of 17 residues. The CDR3 protein is CASSDSPREGSGNTIYF. The DNA of the CDR3 is TGTGCCAGCAGTGATTCCCCCCGGGAGGGTTCTGGAAACACCATATATTTT.

CDR3 in DNA: TGTGCCAGCAGCGTGGGGGATGCCGAGCAGTACTTC. As protein: CASSVGDAEQYF. The chain links TRBV9 to TRBJ2-7; D is possibly TRBD1 or TRBD2 (5 bases each). V was clipped by 2 bases and J by 6 bases, with 9 bases between them. Germline CDR1 and CDR2: SGDLS and YYNGEE. The CDR3 is made up of 12 amino acids.

A note on this clone: Other DNA sequences of this sample code for an identical CDR3. V is TRBV28 and J is TRBJ1-2; D may be TRBD1 (6 bases). V lost 3 bases, J lost 4 bases, and 9 bases lay in between. The CDR3 sequence is 13 residues long. Germline V gives CDR1 MDHEN, CDR2 SYDVKM. CDR3 sequence (DNA): TGTGCCAGCAGTTTTCGAGGGGGCTATGGCTACACCTTC. It specifies CASSFRGGYGYTF.

This chain links TRBV19 with TRBJ2-2; D unclear. Germline-derived CDR1 and CDR2 are LNHDA and SQIVND (reference sequence). With 5 bases removed from V and 4 bases from J, the gap between germline ends came to 14 bases. CDR3 length equals 15 residues. The CDR3 DNA sequence: TGTGCCAGTAGTGTGACCGGATTGGGCACCGGGGAGCTGTTTTTT. Translated, it gives CASSVTGLGTGELFF.

The chain recombines TRBV10-2 with TRBJ1-1, with 7 positions matching TRBD1. Looked up from germline, CDR1 is WSHSY and CDR2 is SAAADI. V gave up 8 bases and J gave up 8 bases; unmatched junction bases: 5. This CDR3 is 11 amino acids long. Here the CDR3 reads CASDSDREAFF. In DNA form, the CDR3 reads TGCGCCAGCGACTCGGACAGGGAAGCTTTCTTT.

This chain connects TRBV5-1 to TRBJ2-2; the D gene is possibly TRBD2 (6 bases). The CDR3 totals 15 residues. Trimming left V 1 base short and J 3 bases short, with 10 bases between. CDR1 SGHRS and CDR2 YFSETQ come from the germline V gene. The CDR3 region is CASSLRTIHTGELFF. In DNA form, the CDR3 reads TGCGCCAGCAGCTTGAGGACTATTCACACCGGGGAGCTGTTTTTT.

The chain has TRBV9 and TRBJ1-5; a possible D gene is TRBD1 (5 bases). Germline loops: CDR1 SGDLS, CDR2 YYNGEE. Trimming shortened V by 3 bases and J by 3 bases, and 10 bases separated the two germline ends. The CDR3 contains 14 residues. CDR3 DNA sequence: TGTGCCAGCAGCGATACAGGTCTCAATCAGCCCCAGCATTTT. Translating it yields CASSDTGLNQPQHF.

The genes are TRBV28 and TRBJ2-1; 7 nucleotides align to TRBD1. J lost 3 bases, V lost 5 bases, and 4 bases had no gene match. The CDR3 loop spans 14 amino acids. Germline values: CDR1 MDHEN, CDR2 SYDVKM. The CDR3, as DNA: TGTGCCAGCAGTATGACAGGGAACTACAATGAGCAGTTCTTC. Translation gives CASSMTGNYNEQFF.

This chain connects TRBV15 to TRBJ2-5; 9 bases match TRBD1. Germline CDR1 and CDR2: LNHNV and YYDKDF (reference sequence). CDR3 length equals 17 residues. The V and J ends lost 5 bases and 1 base, in that order; junction bases with no gene match: 11. The CDR3 DNA sequence: TGTGCCACCAGCTTGGTTATAGTGACAGGGGGCCAAGAGACCCAGTACTTC. Protein product: CATSLVIVTGGQETQYF. The whole variable domain, filled in from reference TRBV15 and TRBJ2-5, reads DAMVIQNPRYQVTQFGKPVTLSCSQTLNHNVMYWYQQKSSQAPKLLFHYYDKDFNNEADTPDNFQSRRPNTSFCFLDIRSPGLGDTAMYLCATSLVIVTGGQETQYFGPGTRLLVL.

This chain connects TRBV7-2 to TRBJ2-1; 8 nucleotides align to TRBD1. V shed 5 bases, J shed 3 bases, and the junction held 6 bases outside the gene matches. Looked up from germline, CDR1 is SGHTA and CDR2 is FQGNSA. The CDR3 is 15 amino acids. Written as DNA, the CDR3 is TGTGCCAGCAGCCCAACAGGGGGGCGCTACAATGAGCAGTTCTTC. Translating gives CASSPTGGRYNEQFF.

CDR3 in DNA: TGTGCCTGGTTGGGACAGGGCGGGGAGACCCAGTACTTC. Residues: CAWLGQGGETQYF. The chain recombines TRBV30 with TRBJ2-5; 9 bases line up with TRBD1. This CDR3 comprises 13 residues. Trimming took 5 bases from V and 5 from J; bases not matched to a gene: 6. The germline V gene encodes CDR1 GTSNPN and CDR2 SVGIG (reference sequence).